This T cell receptor (beta chain) comes out of a study of blood T cell repertoires in COVID-19. Germline V CDR1 and CDR2: GTSNPN, SVGIG (reference sequence). The ends lost 5 bases at V and 3 bases at J; junction bases unmatched: 5. This CDR3 contains 13 residues. Assay used: immunoSEQ multiplex PCR; TCRdb lists only in-frame clones, some missing. The sample shows around 68,000 clones, approximately 78% of them seen only once. This clonotype was obtained from a human donor in a cohort sampled during active COVID-19. V gene TRBV30 combines with J gene TRBJ2-7; TRBD1 aligns across 9 bases. Specimen: peripheral blood. The CDR3 nucleotides read TGTGCCTGGGCACCGGGACAGGGCTACGAGCAGTACTTC. This translates into CAWAPGQGYEQYF.